These T cell receptor beta chains were read from a single sample in a study of control samples from healthy donors and cancer patients. The table came from immunoSEQ multiplex PCR; TCRdb's copy has only in-frame clones and leaves some out. Of 100,000 to 150,000 clones in the sample, around 92% are singletons; the top ten hold around 40%. What was sequenced was blood. The receptors originated from a man aged 50 to 59 in good health. Each CDR3 is given with its conserved first and last residue. D genes are given only for firm matches.

cdr3_nt: TGTGCCAGCAGCTCCTACTCCGCGGATACGCAGTATTTT
cdr3_aa: CASSSYSADTQYF
j_call: TRBJ2-3
d_call: -
v_call: TRBV11-2

cdr3_nt: TGTGCCAGCAGGTCGGATTTACAGGTCCGGGAGCAGTACTTC
cdr3_aa: CASRSDLQVREQYF
j_call: TRBJ2-7
d_call: -
v_call: TRBV25-1

cdr3_nt: TGTGCCAGCAGCCAACCGAACTATGGCTACACCTTC
cdr3_aa: CASSQPNYGYTF
j_call: TRBJ1-2
d_call: -
v_call: TRBV3-1/TRBV3-2

cdr3_nt: TGTGCCAGCAGGTGGGACAGGGCGGCTGAAGCTTTCTTT
cdr3_aa: CASRWDRAAEAFF
j_call: TRBJ1-1
d_call: TRBD1
v_call: TRBV6-5

cdr3_nt: TGTGCCATCAGTGAGTCTGGGGGTACCGGGGAGCTGTTTTTT
cdr3_aa: CAISESGGTGELFF
j_call: TRBJ2-2
d_call: -
v_call: TRBV10-3

cdr3_nt: TGTGCCAGCAGCTTAGGCGACTGGGGGACTGAAGCTTTCTTT
cdr3_aa: CASSLGDWGTEAFF
j_call: TRBJ1-1
d_call: -
v_call: TRBV7-8

cdr3_nt: TGTGCCAGCAGTGGCGGGGACAGTCTTAATTCACCCCTCCACTTT
cdr3_aa: CASSGGDSLNSPLHF
j_call: TRBJ1-6
d_call: TRBD1
v_call: TRBV6-2/TRBV6-3

cdr3_nt: TGCGCCAGCAGCGAGACAACAGGGGCGAAGACTGAAGCTTTCTTT
cdr3_aa: CASSETTGAKTEAFF
j_call: TRBJ1-1
d_call: TRBD1
v_call: TRBV5-1

cdr3_nt: TGCGCCAGCAGCTTGGGGGGCACTGACACCGGGGAGCTGTTTTTT
cdr3_aa: CASSLGGTDTGELFF
j_call: TRBJ2-2
d_call: -
v_call: TRBV5-1

cdr3_nt: TGTGCCAGCGGGGGCAGGGCTAGGAAAAAACTGTTTTTT
cdr3_aa: CASGGRARKKLFF
j_call: TRBJ1-4
d_call: -
v_call: TRBV3-1/TRBV3-2

cdr3_nt: TGTGCCAGCAGCCCGGACGGGACACTAGGTATCCCGTATTTT
cdr3_aa: CASSPDGTLGIPYF
j_call: TRBJ2-3
d_call: -
v_call: TRBV7-8

cdr3_nt: TGTGCCAGCAGCCAGGGGTCCTACGAGCAGTACTTC
cdr3_aa: CASSQGSYEQYF
j_call: TRBJ2-7
d_call: -
v_call: TRBV25-1

cdr3_nt: TGTGCCAGCTTCCGGACGAACACCGGGGAGCTGTTTTTT
cdr3_aa: CASFRTNTGELFF
j_call: TRBJ2-2
d_call: -
v_call: TRBV6-6

cdr3_nt: TGTGCCATCAGTGAGACAGGGGGCTGGGGCACTGAAGCTTTCTTT
cdr3_aa: CAISETGGWGTEAFF
j_call: TRBJ1-1
d_call: TRBD1
v_call: TRBV10-3

cdr3_nt: TGTGCCAGCAGCTTAACCCTGACAGGGATGGAGGAGACCCAGTACTTC
cdr3_aa: CASSLTLTGMEETQYF
j_call: TRBJ2-5
d_call: TRBD1
v_call: TRBV11-2